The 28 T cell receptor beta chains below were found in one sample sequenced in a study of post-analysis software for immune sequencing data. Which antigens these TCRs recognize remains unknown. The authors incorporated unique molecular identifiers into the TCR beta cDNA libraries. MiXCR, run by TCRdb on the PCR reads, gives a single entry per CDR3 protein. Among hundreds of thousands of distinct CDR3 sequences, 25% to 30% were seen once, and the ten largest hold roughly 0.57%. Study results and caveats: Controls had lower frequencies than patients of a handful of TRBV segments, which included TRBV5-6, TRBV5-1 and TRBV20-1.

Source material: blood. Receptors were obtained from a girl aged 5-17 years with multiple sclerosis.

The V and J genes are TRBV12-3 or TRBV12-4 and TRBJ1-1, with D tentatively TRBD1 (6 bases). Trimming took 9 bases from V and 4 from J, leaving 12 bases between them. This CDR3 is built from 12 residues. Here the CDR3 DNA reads TGTGCCAGTCTAGGGGGGAGCACTGAAGCTTTCTTT. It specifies CASLGGSTEAFF.

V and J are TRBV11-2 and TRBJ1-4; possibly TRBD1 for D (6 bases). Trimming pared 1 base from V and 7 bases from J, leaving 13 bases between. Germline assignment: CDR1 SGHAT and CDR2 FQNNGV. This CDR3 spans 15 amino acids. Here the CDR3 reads CASSLALQGGEKLFF. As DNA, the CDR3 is TGTGCCAGCAGCTTAGCCCTACAGGGAGGTGAAAAACTGTTTTTT.

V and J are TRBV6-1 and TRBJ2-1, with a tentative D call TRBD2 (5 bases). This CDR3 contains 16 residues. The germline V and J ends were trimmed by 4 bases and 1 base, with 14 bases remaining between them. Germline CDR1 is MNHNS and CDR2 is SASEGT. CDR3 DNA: TGTGCCAGCAGTGTCCAGCGGAAGGGTTCCTACAATGAGCAGTTCTTC. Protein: CASSVQRKGSYNEQFF.

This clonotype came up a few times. CDR3 coding DNA: TGCGCCAGCAGCCAAGGGGACAGGGACTCTGGCTACACCTTC. Protein product: CASSQGDRDSGYTF. The V gene is TRBV4-1, the J gene TRBJ1-2, with 9 bases identical to TRBD1. CDR3 length equals 14 residues. Germline trimming cut 1 base from V and 7 bases from J; bases unmatched to any gene: 4. Germline V gives CDR1 MGHRA, CDR2 YSYEKL.

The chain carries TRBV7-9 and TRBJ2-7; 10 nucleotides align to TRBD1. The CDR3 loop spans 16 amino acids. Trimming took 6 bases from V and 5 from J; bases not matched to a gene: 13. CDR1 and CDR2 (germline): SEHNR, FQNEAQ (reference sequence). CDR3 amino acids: CASSQSRDRGTHEQYF. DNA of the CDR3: TGTGCCAGCAGTCAAAGCCGGGACAGGGGAACCCACGAGCAGTACTTC.

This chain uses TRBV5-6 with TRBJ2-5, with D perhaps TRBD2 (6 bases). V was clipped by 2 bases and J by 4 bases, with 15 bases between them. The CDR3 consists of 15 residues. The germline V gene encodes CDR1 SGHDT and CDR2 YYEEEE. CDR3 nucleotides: TGTGCCAGCAGCTTCGCGGGGCGGGTAGGAGAGACCCAGTACTTC. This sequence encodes CASSFAGRVGETQYF.

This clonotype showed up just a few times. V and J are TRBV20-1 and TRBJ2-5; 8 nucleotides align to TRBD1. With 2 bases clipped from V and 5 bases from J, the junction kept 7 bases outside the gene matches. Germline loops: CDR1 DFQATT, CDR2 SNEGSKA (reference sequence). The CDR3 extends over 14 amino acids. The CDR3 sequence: CSARPGQGPETQYF. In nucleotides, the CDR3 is TGCAGTGCTAGACCCGGACAGGGTCCCGAGACCCAGTACTTC.

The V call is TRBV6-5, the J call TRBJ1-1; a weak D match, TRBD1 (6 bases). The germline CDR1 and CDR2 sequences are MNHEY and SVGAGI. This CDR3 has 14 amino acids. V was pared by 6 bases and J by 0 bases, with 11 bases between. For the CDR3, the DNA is TGTGCCAGCAGCTACGGACAGCTGAACACTGAAGCTTTCTTT. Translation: CASSYGQLNTEAFF.

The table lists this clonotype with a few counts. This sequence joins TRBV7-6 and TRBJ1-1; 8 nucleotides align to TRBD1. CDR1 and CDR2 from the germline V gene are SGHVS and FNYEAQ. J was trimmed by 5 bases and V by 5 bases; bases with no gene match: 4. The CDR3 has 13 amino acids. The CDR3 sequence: CASSNRGDTEAFF. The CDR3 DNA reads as TGTGCCAGCAGCAACAGGGGGGATACTGAAGCTTTCTTT.

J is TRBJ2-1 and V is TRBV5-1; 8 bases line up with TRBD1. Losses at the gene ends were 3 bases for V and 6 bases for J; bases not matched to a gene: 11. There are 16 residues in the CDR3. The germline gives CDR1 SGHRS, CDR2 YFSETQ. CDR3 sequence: CASSSIVGQGFNEQFF. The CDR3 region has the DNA TGCGCCAGCAGCTCGATTGTTGGACAGGGATTCAATGAGCAGTTCTTC.

CDR3 in amino acids: CSARDLQGKTDTQYF. The CDR3 DNA reads as TGCAGTGCTAGAGACCTCCAGGGGAAAACAGATACGCAGTATTTT. This chain links TRBV20-1 with TRBJ2-3, with a tentative D call TRBD1 (6 bases). Trimming removed 0 bases at V and 3 bases at J, with 13 bases between. The germline V gene has CDR1 DFQATT and CDR2 SNEGSKA (reference sequence). The CDR3 length is 15 residues.

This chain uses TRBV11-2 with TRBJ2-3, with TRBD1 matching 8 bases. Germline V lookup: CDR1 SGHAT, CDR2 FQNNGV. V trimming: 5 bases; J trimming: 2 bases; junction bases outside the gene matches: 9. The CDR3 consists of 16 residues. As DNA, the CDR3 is TGTGCCAGCAGCCGCGACAGGGGAAAAAACACAGATACGCAGTATTTT. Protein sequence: CASSRDRGKNTDTQYF.

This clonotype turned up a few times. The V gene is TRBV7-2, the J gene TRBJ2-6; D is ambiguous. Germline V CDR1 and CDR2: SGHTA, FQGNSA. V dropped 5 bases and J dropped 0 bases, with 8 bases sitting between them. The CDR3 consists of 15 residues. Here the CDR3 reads CASSAHSSGANVLTF. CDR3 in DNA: TGTGCCAGCAGCGCACACTCCTCTGGGGCCAACGTCCTGACTTTC.

CDR3 coding DNA: TGTGCCATCAGTGACCCCGAGGGGGGAAGCACTGAAGCTTTCTTT. This sequence encodes CAISDPEGGSTEAFF. The chain has TRBV10-3 and TRBJ1-1; the D gene is possibly TRBD1 (6 bases). The CDR3 covers 15 residues. CDR1 ENHRY and CDR2 SYGVKD come from the germline V gene. Deletions cut 3 bases from V and 4 bases from J, with 15 bases between.

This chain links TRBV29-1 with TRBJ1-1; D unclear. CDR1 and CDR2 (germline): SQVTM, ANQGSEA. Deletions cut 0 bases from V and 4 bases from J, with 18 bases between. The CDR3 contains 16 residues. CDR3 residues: CSVEDVNYRKGTEAFF. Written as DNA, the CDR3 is TGCAGCGTTGAAGATGTAAACTACCGAAAGGGCACTGAAGCTTTCTTT.

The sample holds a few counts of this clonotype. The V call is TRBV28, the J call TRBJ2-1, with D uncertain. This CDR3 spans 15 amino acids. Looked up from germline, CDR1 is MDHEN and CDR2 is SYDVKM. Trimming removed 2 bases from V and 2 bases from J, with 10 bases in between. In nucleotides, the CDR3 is TGTGCCAGCAGTTTACGGTCTATGGCCTACAATGAGCAGTTCTTC. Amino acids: CASSLRSMAYNEQFF.

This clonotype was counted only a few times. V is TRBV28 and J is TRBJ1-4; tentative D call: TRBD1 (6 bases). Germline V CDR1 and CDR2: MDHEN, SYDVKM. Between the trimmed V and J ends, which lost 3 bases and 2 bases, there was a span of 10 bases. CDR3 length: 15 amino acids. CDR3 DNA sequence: TGTGCCAGCAGTTTCTCAGGACAGACTAATGAAAAACTGTTTTTT. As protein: CASSFSGQTNEKLFF. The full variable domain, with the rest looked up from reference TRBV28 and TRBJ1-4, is DVKVTQSSRYLVKRTGEKVFLECVQDMDHENMFWYRQDPGLGLRLIYFSYDVKMKEKGDIPEGYSVSREKKERFSLILESASTNQTSMYLCASSFSGQTNEKLFFGSGTQLSVL.

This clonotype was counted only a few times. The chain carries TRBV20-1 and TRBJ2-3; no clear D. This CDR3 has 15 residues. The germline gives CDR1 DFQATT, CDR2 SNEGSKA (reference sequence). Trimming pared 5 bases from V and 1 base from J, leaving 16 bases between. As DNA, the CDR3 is TGCAGTGCTCCCGCACCGTGGTTTGGCACAGATACGCAGTATTTT. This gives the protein CSAPAPWFGTDTQYF.

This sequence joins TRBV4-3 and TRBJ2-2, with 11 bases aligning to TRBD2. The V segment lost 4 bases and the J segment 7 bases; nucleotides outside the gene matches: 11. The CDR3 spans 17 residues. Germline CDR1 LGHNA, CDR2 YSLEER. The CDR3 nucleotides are TGCGCCAGCAGCCTCCTAGCGGGAGGCAGCATCATCGGGGAGCTGTTTTTT. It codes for CASSLLAGGSIIGELFF.

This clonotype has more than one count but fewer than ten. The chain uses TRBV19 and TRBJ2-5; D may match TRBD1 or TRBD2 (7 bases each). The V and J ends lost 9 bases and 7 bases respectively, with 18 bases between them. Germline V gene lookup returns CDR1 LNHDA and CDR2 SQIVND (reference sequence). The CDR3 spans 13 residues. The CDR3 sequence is CASRTDREGTQYF. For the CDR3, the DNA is TGTGCCAGCCGCACCGACAGGGAGGGGACCCAGTACTTC.

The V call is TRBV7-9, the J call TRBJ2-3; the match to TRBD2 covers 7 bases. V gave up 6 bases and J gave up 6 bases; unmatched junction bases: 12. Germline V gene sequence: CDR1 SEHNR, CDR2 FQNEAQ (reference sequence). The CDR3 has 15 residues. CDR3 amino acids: CASRNEAGYTDTQYF. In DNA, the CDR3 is TGTGCCAGCAGGAACGAAGCGGGGTATACCGATACGCAGTATTTT.

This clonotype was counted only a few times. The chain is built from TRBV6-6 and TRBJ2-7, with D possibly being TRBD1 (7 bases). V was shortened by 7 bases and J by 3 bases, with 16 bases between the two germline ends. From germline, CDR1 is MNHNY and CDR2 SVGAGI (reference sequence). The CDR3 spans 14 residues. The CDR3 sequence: CASTQLQGGYEQYF. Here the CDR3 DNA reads TGTGCCAGCACTCAGCTGCAGGGGGGCTACGAGCAGTACTTC.

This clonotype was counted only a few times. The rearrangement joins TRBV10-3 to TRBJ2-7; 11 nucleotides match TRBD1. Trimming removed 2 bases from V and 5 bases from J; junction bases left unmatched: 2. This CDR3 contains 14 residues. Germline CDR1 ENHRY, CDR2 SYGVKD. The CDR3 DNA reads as TGTGCCATCAGTGAGGGACAGGGGGCCGACGAGCAGTACTTC. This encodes CAISEGQGADEQYF.

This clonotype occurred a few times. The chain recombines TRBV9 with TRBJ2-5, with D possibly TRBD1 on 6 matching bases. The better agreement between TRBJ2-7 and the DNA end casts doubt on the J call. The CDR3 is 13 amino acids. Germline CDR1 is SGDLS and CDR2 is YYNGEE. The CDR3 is CASSAEQGTEQYF. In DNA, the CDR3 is TGTGCCAGCAGCGCCGAACAGGGTACCGAGCAGTACTTC.

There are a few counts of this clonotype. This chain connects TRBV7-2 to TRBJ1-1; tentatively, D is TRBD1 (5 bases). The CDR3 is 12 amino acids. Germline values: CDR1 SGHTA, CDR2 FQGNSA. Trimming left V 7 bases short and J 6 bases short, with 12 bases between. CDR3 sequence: CASTAGVAEAFF. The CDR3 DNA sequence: TGTGCCAGCACCGCGGGGGTGGCTGAAGCTTTCTTT.

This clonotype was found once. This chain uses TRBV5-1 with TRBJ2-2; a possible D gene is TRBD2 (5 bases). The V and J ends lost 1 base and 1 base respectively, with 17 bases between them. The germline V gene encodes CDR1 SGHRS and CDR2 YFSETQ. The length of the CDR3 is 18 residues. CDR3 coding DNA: TGCGCCAGCAGCTTGCCCAAAGGTATAGCGAGGAACACCGGGGAGCTGTTTTTT. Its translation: CASSLPKGIARNTGELFF.

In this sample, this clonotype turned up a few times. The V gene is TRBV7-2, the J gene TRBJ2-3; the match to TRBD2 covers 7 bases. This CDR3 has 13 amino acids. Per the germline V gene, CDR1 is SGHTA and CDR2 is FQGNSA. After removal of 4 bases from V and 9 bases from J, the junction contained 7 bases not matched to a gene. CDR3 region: CASSSRLAGTQYF. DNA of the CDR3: TGTGCCAGCAGCTCCCGACTAGCAGGCACGCAGTATTTT.

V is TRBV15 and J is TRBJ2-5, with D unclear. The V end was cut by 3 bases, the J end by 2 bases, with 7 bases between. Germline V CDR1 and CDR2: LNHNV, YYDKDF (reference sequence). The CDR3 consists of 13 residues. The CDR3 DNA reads TGTGCCACCAGCAGCAGGAATCAAGAGACCCAGTACTTC. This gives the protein CATSSRNQETQYF.